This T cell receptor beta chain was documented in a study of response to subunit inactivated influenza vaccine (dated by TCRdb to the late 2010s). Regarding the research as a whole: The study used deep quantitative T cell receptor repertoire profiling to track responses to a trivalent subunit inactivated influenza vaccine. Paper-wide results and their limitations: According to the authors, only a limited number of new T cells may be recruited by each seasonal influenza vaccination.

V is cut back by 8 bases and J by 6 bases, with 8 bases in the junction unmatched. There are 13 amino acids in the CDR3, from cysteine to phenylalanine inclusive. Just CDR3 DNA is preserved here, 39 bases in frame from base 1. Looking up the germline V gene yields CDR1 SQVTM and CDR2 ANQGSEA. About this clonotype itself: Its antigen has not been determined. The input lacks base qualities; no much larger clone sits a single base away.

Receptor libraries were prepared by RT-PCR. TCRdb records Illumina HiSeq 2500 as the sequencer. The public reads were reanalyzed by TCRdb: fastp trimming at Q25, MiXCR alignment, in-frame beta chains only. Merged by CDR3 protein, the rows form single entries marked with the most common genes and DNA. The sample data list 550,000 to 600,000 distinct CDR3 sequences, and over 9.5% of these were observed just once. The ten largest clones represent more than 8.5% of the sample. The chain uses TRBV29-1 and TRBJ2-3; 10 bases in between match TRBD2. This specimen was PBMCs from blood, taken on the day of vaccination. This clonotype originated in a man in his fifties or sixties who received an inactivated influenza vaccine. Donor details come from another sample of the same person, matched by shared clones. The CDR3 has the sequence CSIGSGRRDTQYF. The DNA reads TGCAGCATTGGTAGCGGGAGGAGGGATACGCAGTATTTT.